The 21 T cell receptor beta chains listed next were all sequenced from one sample in a study of early T cells in non-severe SARS-CoV-2 infection. TCRdb fed the 5' RACE reads into MiXCR, producing one record per CDR3 protein. The data contain tens of thousands of distinct CDR3 sequences, 5% to 6.5% of them seen just once; the ten biggest clones take up about 21%. The specimen sequenced was whole blood. These receptors all stem from an adult who was a healthcare worker with PCR-confirmed SARS-CoV-2 infection or an uninfected control (not recorded which).

Details on this clonotype: A much more abundant neighbour one base away suggests this may be a read error. The J gene is TRBJ2-1, the V gene TRBV7-2; 13 nucleotides align to TRBD2. Per germline, CDR1 SGHTA and CDR2 FQGNSA. The V gene end was trimmed by 10 bases and the J gene end by 9 bases; junction bases not matched to a gene: 12. The CDR3 totals 15 residues. The CDR3 reads CANRITSGGAGEQFF. The CDR3 DNA sequence: TGTGCCAACAGAATAACTAGCGGGGGGGCCGGTGAGCAGTTCTTC.

This clonotype was seen many times. The V call is TRBV10-3, the J call TRBJ2-7, with D possibly TRBD2 on 6 matching bases. This CDR3 has 18 residues. CDR1 is ENHRY and CDR2 is SYGVKD in the germline V gene. Trimming took 0 bases from V and 2 from J, leaving 20 bases between them. CDR3 in DNA: TGTGCCATCAGTGAGTCCTTCCTGCTCCATGGAGGGACCTACGAGCAGTACTTC. It is translated as CAISESFLLHGGTYEQYF.

This clonotype was detected ten times or more. This chain connects TRBV14 to TRBJ1-4; D call uncertain. Trimming shortened V by 4 bases and J by 8 bases, and 11 bases separated the two germline ends. Germline CDR1 reads SGHDN; CDR2 reads FVKESK. CDR3 length equals 13 residues. CDR3 in DNA: TGTGCCAGCAGCCGCGGGCTTACGGAAAAACTGTTTTTT. Translation: CASSRGLTEKLFF.

There are a few counts of this clonotype. The chain combines TRBV5-1 with TRBJ1-1; 8 positions agree with TRBD1. CDR1 is SGHRS and CDR2 is YFSETQ in the germline V gene. This CDR3 has 16 residues. V lost 4 bases and J lost 0; bases outside the gene matches: 8. In DNA form, the CDR3 reads TGCGCCAGCAGCCCACAGGGGGTGTCCTTGAACACTGAAGCTTTCTTT. Amino acid sequence: CASSPQGVSLNTEAFF. The variable domain in full, with the rest retrieved from reference TRBV5-1 and TRBJ1-1, is KAGVTQTPRYLIKTRGQQVTLSCSPISGHRSVSWYQQTPGQGLQFLFEYFSETQRNKGNFPGRFSGRQFSNSRSEMNVSTLELGDSALYLCASSPQGVSLNTEAFFGQGTRLTVV.

This clonotype was picked up many times. This chain uses TRBV6-2 or TRBV6-3 with TRBJ2-3; D is ambiguous. This CDR3 comprises 15 residues. Trimming left V 0 bases short and J 0 bases short, with 7 bases between. CDR1 and CDR2 (germline): MNHEY, SVGEGT. For the CDR3, the DNA is TGTGCCAGCAGTTACTCTAGCAGCAGCACAGATACGCAGTATTTT. Translation gives CASSYSSSSTDTQYF.

The table lists this clonotype with many counts. The J gene is TRBJ2-7, the V gene TRBV7-2, with a tentative D call TRBD2 (6 bases). V lost 2 bases, J lost 3 bases, and 11 bases lay in between. CDR1 is SGHTA and CDR2 is FQGNSA in the germline V gene. The CDR3 covers 14 residues. The CDR3 protein is CASSLRRGGYEQYF. The CDR3 coding sequence is TGTGCCAGCAGCTTACGGCGGGGTGGCTACGAGCAGTACTTC.

This clonotype was detected ten times or more. This chain links TRBV5-4 with TRBJ2-7; D gene ambiguous. Trimming removed 0 bases from V and 1 base from J, with 8 bases in between. This CDR3 is built from 14 residues. Germline CDR1 reads SGHNT; CDR2 reads YYREEE (reference sequence). The CDR3 loop is CASSLASASYEQYF. CDR3 nucleotide sequence: TGTGCCAGCAGCTTGGCTTCGGCTTCCTACGAGCAGTACTTC.

This clonotype was recorded only once. Since a much larger clone is just one base distant, this may be a read error. The chain carries TRBV7-9 and TRBJ2-7; tentatively, D is TRBD1 or TRBD2 (5 bases each). The CDR3 runs to 14 residues. Germline CDR1 is SEHNR and CDR2 is FQNEAQ (reference sequence). CDR3 nucleotides: TGTGCCAGCCGCCCTGGGCAGGGAGCTTACGAGCTGTACTTC. Translating gives CASRPGQGAYELYF. Supplemented by reference TRBV7-9 and TRBJ2-7, the full variable domain reads DTGVSQNPRHKITKRGQNVTFRCDPISEHNRLYWYRQTLGQGPEFLTYFQNEAQLEKSRLLSDRFSAERPKGSFSTLEIQRTEQGDSAMYLCASRPGQGAYELYFGPGTRLTVT.

This clonotype was counted many times. The rearrangement links TRBV12-3 or TRBV12-4 to TRBJ2-1; D is unresolved. V dropped 0 bases and J dropped 10 bases, with 10 bases sitting between them. CDR3 length: 13 amino acids. CDR3 in DNA: TGTGCCAGCAGTTTAGCGACTCTTTCGGAGCAGTTCTTC. Protein product: CASSLATLSEQFF.

Many counts were recorded for this clonotype. The chain uses TRBV28 and TRBJ2-3, with 8 bases fitting TRBD1. V shed 6 bases and J 6 bases; nucleotides not matched to a gene: 8. CDR1 and CDR2 (germline): MDHEN, SYDVKM. The length of the CDR3 is 14 residues. The CDR3 here is CASSNTGGYDTQYF. The CDR3 nucleotides are TGTGCCAGCAGCAACACAGGGGGATACGATACGCAGTATTTT.

This clonotype has only a few counts. In nucleotides, the CDR3 is TGTGCCAGCAGCGTGGCAGGGGGACACTATGGCTACACCTTC. Translating gives CASSVAGGHYGYTF. The V call is TRBV7-2, the J call TRBJ1-2; 7 bases match TRBD1. This CDR3 has 14 residues. J was trimmed by 3 bases and V by 5 bases; bases with no gene match: 6. CDR1 and CDR2 from the germline V gene are SGHTA and FQGNSA.

This clonotype was seen repeatedly, ten times or more. As the CDR3 is not closed by the conserved phenylalanine or tryptophan, this likely results from a read error. The DNA is left out, because the CDR3 cannot be placed on it with certainty; the CDR3 is given as TCRdb lists it. The rearrangement links TRBV5-4 to TRBJ2-5; TRBD2 was called by the table and not checked on the DNA. Germline CDR1 SGHNT, CDR2 YYREEE (reference sequence). The CDR3 adds up to 12 amino acids, both ends counted. CDR3 in amino acids: CASSLDGLAQVL.

This clonotype has a count of ten or more. V gene TRBV7-3 combines with J gene TRBJ1-2; the D gene is possibly TRBD1 (5 bases). CDR1 and CDR2 (germline): SGHTA, FQGTGA. V dropped 1 base and J dropped 4 bases, with 10 bases sitting between them. CDR3 length: 14 amino acids. For the CDR3, the DNA is TGTGCCAGCAGCTTAAGTCCAGGGCCCTATGGCTACACCTTC. This codes for CASSLSPGPYGYTF.

This clonotype is large by share. V and J are TRBV4-3 and TRBJ2-7, with 7 positions matching TRBD2. Germline V gives CDR1 LGHNA, CDR2 YSLEER. V lost 0 bases to trimming and J lost 2 bases; unmatched junction nucleotides: 7. The CDR3 length is 16 residues. CDR3 region: CASSQEWASGAYEQYF. CDR3 coding DNA: TGCGCCAGCAGCCAAGAATGGGCTAGCGGAGCCTACGAGCAGTACTTC.

This clonotype was recorded at least ten times. The junction departs from the called germline gene at one end, perhaps through a read error. This chain uses TRBV30 with TRBJ2-1; D is possibly TRBD2 (5 bases). Germline loops: CDR1 GTSNPN, CDR2 SVGIG (reference sequence). The CDR3 length is 13 residues. The CDR3 bases are TGCCCCCCGGGATTCAGCTCCTACAATGAGCAGTTCTTC. Its translation is CPPGFSSYNEQFF.

The chain is built from TRBV9 and TRBJ2-1; D gene ambiguous. Trimming removed 2 bases at V and 0 bases at J, with 9 bases between. Germline CDR1 SGDLS, CDR2 YYNGEE. The CDR3 totals 15 residues. CDR3 nucleotides: TGTGCCAGCAGCGTCGGGCCGGCCTCCTACAATGAGCAGTTCTTC. Translation gives CASSVGPASYNEQFF.

With respect to this clonotype: This may be a read error: a much more frequent sequence differs by one nucleotide. The chain recombines TRBV28 with TRBJ2-2, with a weak D call TRBD2 (5 bases). The CDR3 is made up of 13 amino acids. Germline V lookup: CDR1 MDHEN, CDR2 SYDVKM. CDR3 bases: TGTGCCAGCAGTTTAGCGAACACCGGGGAGATGTTTTTT. Encoded protein: CASSLANTGEMFF.

This clonotype was recorded many times. This rearrangement joins TRBV6-1 to TRBJ2-6; D gene uncertain. Trimming removed 6 bases from V and 3 bases from J, with 9 bases in between. The germline V gene encodes CDR1 MNHNS and CDR2 SASEGT. The CDR3 has 14 residues. The CDR3 loop is CASRRIGGANVLTF. The CDR3 coding sequence is TGTGCCAGCAGGCGGATAGGTGGGGCCAACGTCCTGACTTTC.

This clonotype was seen repeatedly, ten times or more. The chain is built from TRBV20-1 and TRBJ1-5; D unclear. The CDR3 extends over 15 amino acids. Germline loops: CDR1 DFQATT, CDR2 SNEGSKA (reference sequence). The germline V and J ends were trimmed by 0 bases and 2 bases, with 11 bases remaining between them. The CDR3 DNA reads TGCAGTGCTAGAGAGGCCAGTATAGGCAATCAGCCCCAGCATTTT. As protein: CSAREASIGNQPQHF.

This clonotype was counted only a few times. The V call is TRBV18, the J call TRBJ1-6; TRBD1 aligns across 7 bases. The CDR3 loop spans 16 amino acids. Trimming took 3 bases from V and 7 from J; bases not matched to a gene: 9. Germline loops: CDR1 KGHSH, CDR2 LQKENI. The CDR3 region is CASSPRRQGLNSPLHF. CDR3 DNA: TGTGCCAGCTCACCGAGGCGACAGGGTCTAAATTCACCCCTCCACTTT. The full variable domain, completed using reference TRBV18 and TRBJ1-6, is NAGVMQNPRHLVRRRGQEARLRCSPMKGHSHVYWYRQLPEEGLKFMVYLQKENIIDESGMPKERFSAEFPKEGPSILRIQQVVRGDSAAYFCASSPRRQGLNSPLHFGNGTRLTVT.

This clonotype was detected only a few times. This chain links TRBV5-4 with TRBJ2-5; D ambiguous. Germline CDR1 reads SGHNT; CDR2 reads YYREEE (reference sequence). V lost 7 bases and J 5 bases, leaving 9 bases between the germline ends. The CDR3 has 11 amino acids. In DNA form, the CDR3 reads TGTGCCAGCGGATCACCGGAGACCCAGTACTTC. Its protein product is CASGSPETQYF. Together with reference TRBV5-4 and TRBJ2-5, the CDR3 gives the full variable domain: ETGVTQSPTHLIKTRGQQVTLRCSSQSGHNTVSWYQQALGQGPQFIFQYYREEENGRGNFPPRFSGLQFPNYSSELNVNALELDDSALYLCASGSPETQYFGPGTRLLVL.